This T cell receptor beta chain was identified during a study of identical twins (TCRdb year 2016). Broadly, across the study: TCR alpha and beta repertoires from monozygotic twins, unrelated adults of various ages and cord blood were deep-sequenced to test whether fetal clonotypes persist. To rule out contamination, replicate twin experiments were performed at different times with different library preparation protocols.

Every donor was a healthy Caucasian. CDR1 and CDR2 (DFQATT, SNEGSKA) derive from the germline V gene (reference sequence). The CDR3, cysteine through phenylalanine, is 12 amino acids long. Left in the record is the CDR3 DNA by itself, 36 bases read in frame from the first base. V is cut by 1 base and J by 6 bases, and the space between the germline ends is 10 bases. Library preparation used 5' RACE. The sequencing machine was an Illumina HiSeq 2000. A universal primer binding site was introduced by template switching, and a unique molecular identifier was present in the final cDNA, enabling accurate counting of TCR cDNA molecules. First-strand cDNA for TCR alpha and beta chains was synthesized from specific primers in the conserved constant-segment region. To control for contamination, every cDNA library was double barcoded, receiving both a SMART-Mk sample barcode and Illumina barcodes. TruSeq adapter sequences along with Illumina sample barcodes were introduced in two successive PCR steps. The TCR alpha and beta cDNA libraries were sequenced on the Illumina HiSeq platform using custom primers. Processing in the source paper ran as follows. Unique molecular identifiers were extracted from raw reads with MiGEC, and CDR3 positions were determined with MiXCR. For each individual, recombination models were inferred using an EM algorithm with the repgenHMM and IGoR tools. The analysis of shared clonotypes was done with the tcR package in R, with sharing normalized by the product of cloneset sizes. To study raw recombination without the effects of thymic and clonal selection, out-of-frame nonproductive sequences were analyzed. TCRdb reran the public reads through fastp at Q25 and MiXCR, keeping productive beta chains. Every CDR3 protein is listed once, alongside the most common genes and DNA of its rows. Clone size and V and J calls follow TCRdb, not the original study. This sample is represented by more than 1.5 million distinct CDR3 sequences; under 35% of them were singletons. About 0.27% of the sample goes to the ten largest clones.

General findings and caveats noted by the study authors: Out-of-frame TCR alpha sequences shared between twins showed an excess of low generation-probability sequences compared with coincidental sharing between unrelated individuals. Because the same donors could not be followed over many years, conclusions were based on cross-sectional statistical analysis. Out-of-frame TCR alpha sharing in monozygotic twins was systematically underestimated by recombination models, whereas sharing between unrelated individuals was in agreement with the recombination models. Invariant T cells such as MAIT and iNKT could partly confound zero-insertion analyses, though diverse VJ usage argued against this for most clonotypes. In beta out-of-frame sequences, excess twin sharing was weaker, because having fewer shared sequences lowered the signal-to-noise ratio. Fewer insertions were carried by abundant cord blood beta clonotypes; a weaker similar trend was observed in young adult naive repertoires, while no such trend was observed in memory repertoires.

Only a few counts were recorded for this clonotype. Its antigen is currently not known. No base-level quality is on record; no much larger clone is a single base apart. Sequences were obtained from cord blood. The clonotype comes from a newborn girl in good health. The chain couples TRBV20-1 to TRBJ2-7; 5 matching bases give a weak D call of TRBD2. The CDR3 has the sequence CSARGGESEQYF. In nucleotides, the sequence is TGCAGTGCTAGAGGGGGAGAGAGCGAGCAGTACTTC.